Presented here are 22 T cell receptor beta chains from one specimen sequenced in a study of blood T cells in healthy people across ages. Primed by a sample-barcoded 5' primer and a J-beta primer mix, a second PCR proceeded for about 6 to 11 cycles. TCRdb ran MiXCR on the 5' RACE reads and lists one entry per CDR3 protein. Altogether about 670,000 distinct CDR3 sequences are present, roughly half being singletons, with the ten largest covering approximately 13%. What was sequenced was blood. These receptor sequences come from a woman of 80 years or more in good health.

The table lists this clonotype with many counts. The chain recombines TRBV6-5 with TRBJ2-5; D is possibly TRBD1 or TRBD2 (5 bases each). The V gene's germline CDR1 is MNHEY and CDR2 SVGAGI. The germline V and J ends were trimmed by 4 bases and 2 bases, with 26 bases remaining between them. The CDR3 length is 19 residues. CDR3 bases: TGTGCCAGCAGTTCCTCCGACGACGGGGCCGCCTTTGGGCAAGAGACCCAGTACTTC. It codes for CASSSSDDGAAFGQETQYF.

This clonotype was observed a handful of times. This may be a read error: a much more frequent sequence differs by one nucleotide. V gene TRBV27 combines with J gene TRBJ2-7; 10 bases match TRBD1. CDR3 length: 15 amino acids. Looked up from germline, CDR1 is MNHEY and CDR2 is SMNVEV (reference sequence). Germline trimming cut 5 bases from V and 4 bases from J; bases unmatched to any gene: 8. The chain's CDR3 is CASSRGQGVVYEQYF. Here the CDR3 DNA reads TGTGCCAGCAGTCGCGGACAGGGGGTAGTATACGAGCAGTACTTC.

This clonotype has more than one count but fewer than ten. V and J are TRBV29-1 and TRBJ2-5; 10 bases agree with TRBD2. The V segment lost 1 base and the J segment 1 base; nucleotides outside the gene matches: 6. This CDR3 has 16 residues. Germline values: CDR1 SQVTM, CDR2 ANQGSEA. CDR3 residues: CSVEGASGGFQETQYF. In DNA, the CDR3 is TGCAGCGTTGAAGGGGCTAGCGGGGGTTTCCAAGAGACCCAGTACTTC.

DNA of the CDR3: TGTGCCAGCAGTTCTGGACCGCAGAGGTACGAGCAGTACTTC. This codes for CASSSGPQRYEQYF. This chain joins TRBV12-3 or TRBV12-4 and TRBJ2-7; unclear D gene. There are 14 residues in the CDR3. V was cut by 4 bases and J by 4 bases, with 14 bases left in between.

CDR3 residues: CASSAQGNKNIQYF. The CDR3 DNA reads as TGTGCCAGCAGCGCCCAGGGAAACAAAAACATTCAGTACTTC. The chain links TRBV7-2 to TRBJ2-4; D is possibly TRBD1 (5 bases). Trimming cost V 5 bases and J 3 bases, with 11 bases left between them. This CDR3 is 14 amino acids long. CDR1 and CDR2 from the germline V gene are SGHTA and FQGNSA.

Ten or more counts support this clonotype. The CDR3 reads CASSEYRTGNPSSYEQYF. In DNA, the CDR3 is TGTGCCAGCAGTGAATACAGGACAGGGAACCCTAGCTCCTACGAGCAGTACTTC. V is TRBV25-1 and J is TRBJ2-7, with 8 positions matching TRBD1. The V gene's germline CDR1 is MGHDK and CDR2 SYGVNS. This CDR3 spans 18 amino acids. J gave up 0 bases and V 0 bases, and 10 bases lay outside the gene matches.

A remark on this clonotype: A single base separates this from a much larger clone, so it may be a read error. As the CDR3 is not closed by the conserved phenylalanine or tryptophan, this likely results from a read error. The gene calls are TRBV6-6 and TRBJ1-2; TRBD1 matches 8 bases. Looked up from germline, CDR1 is MNHNY and CDR2 is SVGAGI (reference sequence). The CDR3 runs 15 residues. V shed 2 bases, J shed 3 bases, and the junction held 5 bases outside the gene matches. The CDR3 sequence is CASSYPTGGDYGYTL. The CDR3 nucleotides read TGTGCCAGCAGTTACCCAACAGGGGGTGACTATGGCTACACCTTA.

The V call is TRBV5-1, the J call TRBJ1-5; D is perhaps TRBD1 (5 bases). V lost 4 bases to trimming and J lost 2 bases, with 13 bases between them. The CDR3 loop spans 15 amino acids. Germline CDR1 SGHRS, CDR2 YFSETQ. CDR3 sequence reads: CASSVGPERNQPQHF. Written as DNA, the CDR3 is TGCGCCAGCAGCGTGGGACCCGAGCGCAATCAGCCCCAGCATTTT.

This clonotype was counted ten times or more. V is TRBV6-6 and J is TRBJ2-7, with unresolved D. V dropped 0 bases and J dropped 3 bases, with 15 bases sitting between them. The CDR3 consists of 16 residues. The germline gives CDR1 MNHNY, CDR2 SVGAGI (reference sequence). The CDR3 region is CASSYSSLGSLYEQYF. CDR3 coding DNA: TGTGCCAGCAGTTACTCGTCGTTGGGGTCTCTCTACGAGCAGTACTTC.

This clonotype came up a few times. The germline gene is not matched at one end of the junction; a read error may be the cause. DNA for the CDR3: TGCAGTGCTACCCGACAGGGAGGGGGCAAACAGCCCCAGCATTTT. This codes for CSATRQGGGKQPQHF. This chain uses TRBV20-1 with TRBJ1-5, with 7 bases lining up with TRBD1. The germline V gene has CDR1 DFQATT and CDR2 SNEGSKA (reference sequence). The CDR3 consists of 15 residues.

The rearrangement joins TRBV4-2 to TRBJ1-4; D is undetermined. This CDR3 spans 16 amino acids. The V end lost 0 bases, the J end lost 8 bases, and 16 bases lay between the germline ends. The germline V gene encodes CDR1 LGHNA and CDR2 YNFKEQ. The CDR3 is CASSQDRSGEREKLFF. CDR3 DNA sequence: TGTGCCAGCAGCCAAGACCGTTCCGGAGAGAGAGAAAAACTGTTTTTT.

J is TRBJ2-3 and V is TRBV27, with D maybe TRBD2 (6 bases). V was trimmed by 6 bases and J by 0 bases, leaving 22 bases between them. There are 18 residues in the CDR3. Germline V gives CDR1 MNHEY, CDR2 SMNVEV (reference sequence). CDR3 region: CASSHGGSGLGSTDTQYF. The CDR3 DNA reads as TGTGCCAGCAGCCATGGGGGGTCCGGGCTAGGAAGCACAGATACGCAGTATTTT.

This clonotype has only a few counts. This sequence joins TRBV7-9 and TRBJ1-1; 7 positions match TRBD1. The CDR3 is 16 residues long. The V gene's germline CDR1 is SEHNR and CDR2 FQNEAQ (reference sequence). Trimming cost V 10 bases and J 1 base; bases outside gene matches: 15. CDR3 sequence (DNA): TGTGCCACCCTTCCCGGGACAGCCCTCCCGAACACTGAAGCTTTCTTT. Amino acid sequence: CATLPGTALPNTEAFF. Based on the CDR3 plus reference TRBV7-9 and TRBJ1-1, the full variable domain is DTGVSQNPRHKITKRGQNVTFRCDPISEHNRLYWYRQTLGQGPEFLTYFQNEAQLEKSRLLSDRFSAERPKGSFSTLEIQRTEQGDSAMYLCATLPGTALPNTEAFFGQGTRLTVV.

The V call is TRBV4-1, the J call TRBJ2-2; D remains unclear. This CDR3 spans 12 amino acids. The germline V gene has CDR1 MGHRA and CDR2 YSYEKL. Trimming left V 6 bases short and J 6 bases short, with 8 bases between. CDR3 sequence reads: CASRKWAGELFF. The CDR3, as DNA: TGCGCCAGCAGAAAGTGGGCCGGGGAGCTGTTTTTT.

As DNA, the CDR3 is TGTGCCAGCAGTTTAAGTGCATATACGCAGTATTTT. As protein: CASSLSAYTQYF. The chain combines TRBV12-3 or TRBV12-4 with TRBJ2-3; D uncertain. CDR3 size: 12 residues. The V end was cut by 2 bases, the J end by 7 bases, with 7 bases between.

This chain links TRBV10-3 with TRBJ2-7, with a possible D match to TRBD1 (6 bases). Germline V gene lookup returns CDR1 ENHRY and CDR2 SYGVKD. Trimming took off 4 bases at V and 7 bases at J, with 20 bases between the two ends. CDR3 size: 15 residues. Written as DNA, the CDR3 is TGTGCCATCAGTGCAAGGGGGATGGTGGGCAATGAGCAGTACTTC. Its translation is CAISARGMVGNEQYF.

This clonotype came up many times. The chain is built from TRBV12-3 or TRBV12-4 and TRBJ2-1, with TRBD2 matching over 13 bases. The CDR3 spans 15 residues. The V segment lost 6 bases and the J segment 4 bases; nucleotides outside the gene matches: 3. The CDR3 region has the DNA TGTGCCAGCAGCTTGACTAGCGGGAGGTACAATGAGCAGTTCTTC. This gives the protein CASSLTSGRYNEQFF.

This clonotype has more than one count but fewer than ten. The rearrangement links TRBV7-2 to TRBJ2-1; TRBD1 matches at 10 bases. V trimming: 5 bases; J trimming: 8 bases; junction bases outside the gene matches: 9. Germline-derived CDR1 and CDR2 are SGHTA and FQGNSA. CDR3 length: 15 residues. The CDR3 DNA reads as TGTGCCAGCAGCATGACCGGGACAGGGGACTATGAGCAGTTCTTC. The encoded protein is CASSMTGTGDYEQFF.

V usage is TRBV12-3 or TRBV12-4 and J usage is TRBJ2-3; 8 nucleotides line up with TRBD2. V dropped 4 bases and J dropped 7; count of bases not matched to a gene: 13. This CDR3 has 16 amino acids. CDR3 in amino acids: CASSSPGRAGAHTQYF. The CDR3 region has the DNA TGTGCCAGCAGTTCGCCGGGACGAGCGGGAGCACATACGCAGTATTTT.

V is TRBV9 and J is TRBJ2-5; D is unclear. Trimming removed 4 bases from V and 5 bases from J, with 12 bases in between. CDR3 length: 13 residues. Germline V gives CDR1 SGDLS, CDR2 YYNGEE. The CDR3 protein is CASSPLSHETQYF. As DNA, the CDR3 is TGTGCCAGCAGCCCTCTGAGTCACGAGACCCAGTACTTC.

This clonotype was counted a few times. The chain uses TRBV6-1 and TRBJ1-4; D call uncertain. Germline V lookup: CDR1 MNHNS, CDR2 SASEGT. V lost 5 bases and J lost 0, with 13 bases in between. The CDR3 covers 16 residues. The CDR3 bases are TGTGCCAGCAGTAACCTAGGCGGGTCAACTAATGAAAAACTGTTTTTT. Residues: CASSNLGGSTNEKLFF.

In this sample, this clonotype turned up many times. V is TRBV20-1 and J is TRBJ2-1; TRBD2 matches at 11 bases. The CDR3 consists of 15 residues. Trimming at V came to 5 bases and at J to 10 bases, leaving 13 bases not matched to a gene. CDR1 DFQATT and CDR2 SNEGSKA come from the germline V gene (reference sequence). CDR3 nucleotides: TGCAGTGCTCCCGGAGGGACTAGCGGTCGCCTGGAGCAGTTCTTC. It yields the protein CSAPGGTSGRLEQFF.